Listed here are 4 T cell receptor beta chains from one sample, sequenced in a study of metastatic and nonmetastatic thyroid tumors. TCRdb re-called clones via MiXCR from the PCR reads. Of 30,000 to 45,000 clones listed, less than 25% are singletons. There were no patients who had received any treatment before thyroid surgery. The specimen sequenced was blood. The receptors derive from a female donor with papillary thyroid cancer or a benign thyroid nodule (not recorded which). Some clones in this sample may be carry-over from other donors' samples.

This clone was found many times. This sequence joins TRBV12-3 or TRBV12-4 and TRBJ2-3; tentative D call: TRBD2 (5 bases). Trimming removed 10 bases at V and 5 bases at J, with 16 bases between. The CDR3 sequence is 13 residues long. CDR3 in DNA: TGTGCCACGAACCGCCGTGCGGGAGATACGCAGTATTTT. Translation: CATNRRAGDTQYF.

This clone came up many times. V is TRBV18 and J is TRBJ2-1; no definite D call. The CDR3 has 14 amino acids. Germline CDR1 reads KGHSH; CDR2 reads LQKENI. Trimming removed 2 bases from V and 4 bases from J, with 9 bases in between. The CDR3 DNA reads TGTGCCAGCTCACCAGAACTTCTTTACAATGAGCAGTTCTTC. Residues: CASSPELLYNEQFF.

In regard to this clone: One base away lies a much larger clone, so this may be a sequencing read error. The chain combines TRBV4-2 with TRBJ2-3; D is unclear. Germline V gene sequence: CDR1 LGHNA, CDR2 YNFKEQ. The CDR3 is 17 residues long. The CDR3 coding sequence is TGTGCCAGCAGCAAATACGAAAACCCCTACGGCACAGATACGAAGTATTTT. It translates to CASSKYENPYGTDTKYF.

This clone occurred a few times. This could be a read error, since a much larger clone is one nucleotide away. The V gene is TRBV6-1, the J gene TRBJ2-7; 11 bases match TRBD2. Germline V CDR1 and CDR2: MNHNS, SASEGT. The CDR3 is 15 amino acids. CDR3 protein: CSSSDLAGGPYEQYF. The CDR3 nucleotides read TGTTCCAGCAGTGACTTAGCGGGAGGGCCTTACGAGCAGTACTTC.